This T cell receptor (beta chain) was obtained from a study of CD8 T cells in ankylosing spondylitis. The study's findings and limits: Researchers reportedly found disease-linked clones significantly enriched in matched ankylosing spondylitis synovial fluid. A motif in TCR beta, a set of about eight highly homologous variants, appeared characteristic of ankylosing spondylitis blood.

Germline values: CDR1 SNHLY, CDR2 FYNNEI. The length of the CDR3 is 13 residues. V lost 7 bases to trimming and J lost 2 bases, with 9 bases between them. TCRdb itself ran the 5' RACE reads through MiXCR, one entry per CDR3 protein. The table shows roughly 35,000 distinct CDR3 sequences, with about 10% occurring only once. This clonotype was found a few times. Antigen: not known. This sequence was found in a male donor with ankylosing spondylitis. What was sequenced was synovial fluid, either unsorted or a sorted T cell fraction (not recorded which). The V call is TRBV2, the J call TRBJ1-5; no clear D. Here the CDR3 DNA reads TGTGCCAGCACTGGGGAAGGCAATCAGCCCCAGCATTTT. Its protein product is CASTGEGNQPQHF. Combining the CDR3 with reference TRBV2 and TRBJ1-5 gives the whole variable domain EPEVTQTPSHQVTQMGQEVILRCVPISNHLYFYWYRQILGQKVEFLVSFYNNEISEKSEIFDDQFSVERPDGSNFTLKIRSTKLEDSAMYFCASTGEGNQPQHFGDGTRLSIL.